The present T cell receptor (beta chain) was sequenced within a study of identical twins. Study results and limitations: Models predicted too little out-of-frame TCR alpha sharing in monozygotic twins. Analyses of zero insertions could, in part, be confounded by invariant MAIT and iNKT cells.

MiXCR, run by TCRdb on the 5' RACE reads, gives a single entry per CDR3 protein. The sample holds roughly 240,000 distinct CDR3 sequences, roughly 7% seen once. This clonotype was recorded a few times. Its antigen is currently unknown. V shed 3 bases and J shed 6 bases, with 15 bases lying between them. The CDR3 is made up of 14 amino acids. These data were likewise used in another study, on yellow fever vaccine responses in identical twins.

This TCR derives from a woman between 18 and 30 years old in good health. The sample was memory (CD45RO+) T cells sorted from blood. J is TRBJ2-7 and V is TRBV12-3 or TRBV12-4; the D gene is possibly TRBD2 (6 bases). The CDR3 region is CASSFRVPGAEQYF. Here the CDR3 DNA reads TGTGCCAGCAGTTTTCGTGTTCCGGGAGCCGAGCAGTACTTC.